This record covers a single TCR beta chain. The antigen is unknown. This same CDR3 is encoded by further DNA sequences in the sample. These data are taken from a study of shared clonotypes between healthy human individuals. Across the whole study: Each donor contributed plates that comprised three CD4 naive, three CD4 memory, two CD8 naive and one CD8 memory.

Trimming stripped 0 bases from V and 2 bases from J, with 6 bases between. This CDR3 region has 15 residues. The germline V gene has CDR1 SGDLS and CDR2 YYNGEE. TCRdb's copy holds only in-frame clones and misses some; the assay was immunoSEQ multiplex PCR. The table shows more than 1.2 million clones, with just under 99% occurring only once. Whole-study findings and limits: Blood was the only sampled material, and tissue repertoires likely differ. Rarefaction indicated that sorted-subset sequencing remained incomplete although depth was large.

This receptor was identified in a man aged 25-40 years in good health. The sample was naive CD4+ T cells sorted from blood. The subset denotes: CD45RA+ positively selected. The V gene is TRBV9, the J gene TRBJ2-6, with D perhaps matching TRBD1 or TRBD2 (5 bases each). The CDR3 loop reads CASSVVGAGANVLTF. In DNA form, the CDR3 reads TGTGCCAGCAGCGTAGTGGGGGCTGGGGCCAACGTCCTGACTTTC. Full variable domain (missing parts from reference TRBV9 and TRBJ2-6): DSGVTQTPKHLITATGQRVTLRCSPRSGDLSVYWYQQSLDQGLQFLIQYYNGEERAKGNILERFSAQQFPDLHSELNLSSLELGDSALYFCASSVVGAGANVLTFGAGSRLTVL.